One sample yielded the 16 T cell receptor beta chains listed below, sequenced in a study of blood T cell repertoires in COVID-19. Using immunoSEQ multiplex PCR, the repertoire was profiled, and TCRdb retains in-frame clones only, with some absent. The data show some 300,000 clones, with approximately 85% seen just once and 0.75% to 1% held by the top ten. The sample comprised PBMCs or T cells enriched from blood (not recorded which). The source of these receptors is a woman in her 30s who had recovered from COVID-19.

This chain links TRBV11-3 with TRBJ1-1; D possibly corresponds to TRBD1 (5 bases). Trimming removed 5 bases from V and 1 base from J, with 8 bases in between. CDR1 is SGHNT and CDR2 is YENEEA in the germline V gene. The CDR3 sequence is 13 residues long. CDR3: CASSPTGNTEAFF. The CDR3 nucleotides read TGTGCCAGCAGCCCTACAGGGAACACTGAAGCTTTCTTT.

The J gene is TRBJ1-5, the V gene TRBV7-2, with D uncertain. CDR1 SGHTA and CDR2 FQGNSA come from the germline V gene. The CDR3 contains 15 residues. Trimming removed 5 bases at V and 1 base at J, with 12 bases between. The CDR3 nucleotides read TGTGCCAGCAGCCCCCGCGCCGGGAGCAATCAGCCCCAGCATTTT. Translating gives CASSPRAGSNQPQHF.

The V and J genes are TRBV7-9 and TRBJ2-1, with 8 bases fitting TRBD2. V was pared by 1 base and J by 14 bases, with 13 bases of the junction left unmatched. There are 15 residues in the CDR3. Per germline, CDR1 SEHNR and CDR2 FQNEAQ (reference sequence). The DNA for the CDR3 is TGTGCCAGCAGCTTAGGTGAGGGTAAGCGGGAGTCTGAGTTCTTC. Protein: CASSLGEGKRESEFF.

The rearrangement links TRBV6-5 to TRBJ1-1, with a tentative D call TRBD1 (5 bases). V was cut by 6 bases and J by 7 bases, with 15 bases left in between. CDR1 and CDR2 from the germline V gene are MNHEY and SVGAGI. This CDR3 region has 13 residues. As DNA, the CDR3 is TGTGCCAGCAGCTTCCAAAGGGGCCGTGAAGCTTTCTTT. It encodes CASSFQRGREAFF.

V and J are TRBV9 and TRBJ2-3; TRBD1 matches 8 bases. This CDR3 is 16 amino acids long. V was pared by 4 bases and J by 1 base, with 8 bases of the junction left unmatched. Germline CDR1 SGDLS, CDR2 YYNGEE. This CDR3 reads CASSSQGARGTDTQYF. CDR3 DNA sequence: TGTGCCAGCAGCTCGCAGGGGGCGAGAGGCACAGATACGCAGTATTTT.

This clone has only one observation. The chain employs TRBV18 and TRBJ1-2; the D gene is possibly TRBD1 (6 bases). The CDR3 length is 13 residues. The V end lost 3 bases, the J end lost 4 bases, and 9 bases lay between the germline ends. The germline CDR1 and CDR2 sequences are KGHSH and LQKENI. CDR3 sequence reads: CASSPRGGYGYTF. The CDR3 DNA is TGTGCCAGCTCACCTAGGGGGGGCTATGGCTACACCTTC.

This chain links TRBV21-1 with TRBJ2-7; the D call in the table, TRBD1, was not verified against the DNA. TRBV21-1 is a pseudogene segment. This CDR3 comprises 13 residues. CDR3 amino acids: CASSGDRGYEQYF. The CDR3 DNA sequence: TGTGCCAGCAGTGGGGACAGGGGTTACGAGCAGTACTTC.

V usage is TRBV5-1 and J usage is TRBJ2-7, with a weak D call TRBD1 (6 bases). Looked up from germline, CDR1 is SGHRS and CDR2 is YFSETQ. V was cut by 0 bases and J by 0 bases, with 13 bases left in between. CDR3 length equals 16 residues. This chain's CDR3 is CASSLETGLSSYEQYF. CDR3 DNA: TGCGCCAGCAGCTTGGAGACAGGACTGAGCTCCTACGAGCAGTACTTC.

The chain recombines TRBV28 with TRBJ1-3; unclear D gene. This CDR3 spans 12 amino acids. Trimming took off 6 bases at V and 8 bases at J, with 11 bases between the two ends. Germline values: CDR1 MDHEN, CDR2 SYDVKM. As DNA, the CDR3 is TGTGCCAGCAGCCGTGGAGGTGACACCATATATTTT. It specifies CASSRGGDTIYF.

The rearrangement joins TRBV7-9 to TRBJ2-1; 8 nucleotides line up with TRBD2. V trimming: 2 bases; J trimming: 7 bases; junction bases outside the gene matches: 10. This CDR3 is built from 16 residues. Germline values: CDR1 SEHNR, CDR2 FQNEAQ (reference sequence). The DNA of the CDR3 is TGTGCCAGCAGCTTATGGGTAGCCGGGGGGGAAAATGAGCAGTTCTTC. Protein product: CASSLWVAGGENEQFF. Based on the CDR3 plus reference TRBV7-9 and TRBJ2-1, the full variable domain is DTGVSQNPRHKITKRGQNVTFRCDPISEHNRLYWYRQTLGQGPEFLTYFQNEAQLEKSRLLSDRFSAERPKGSFSTLEIQRTEQGDSAMYLCASSLWVAGGENEQFFGPGTRLTVL.

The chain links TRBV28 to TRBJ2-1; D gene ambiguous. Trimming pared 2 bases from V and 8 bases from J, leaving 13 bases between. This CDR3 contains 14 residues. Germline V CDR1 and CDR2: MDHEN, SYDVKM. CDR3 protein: CASSLIGFRDEQFF. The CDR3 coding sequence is TGTGCCAGCAGTTTAATCGGGTTTCGGGATGAGCAGTTCTTC.

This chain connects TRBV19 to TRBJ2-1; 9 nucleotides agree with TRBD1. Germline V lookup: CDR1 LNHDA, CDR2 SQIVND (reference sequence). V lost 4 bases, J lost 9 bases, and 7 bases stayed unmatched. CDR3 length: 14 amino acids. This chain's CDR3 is CASSTMTGGGEQFF. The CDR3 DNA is TGTGCCAGTAGTACCATGACAGGGGGAGGTGAGCAGTTCTTC. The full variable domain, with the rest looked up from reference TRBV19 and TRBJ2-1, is DGGITQSPKYLFRKEGQNVTLSCEQNLNHDAMYWYRQDPGQGLRLIYYSQIVNDFQKGDIAEGYSVSREKKESFPLTVTSAQKNPTAFYLCASSTMTGGGEQFFGPGTRLTVL.

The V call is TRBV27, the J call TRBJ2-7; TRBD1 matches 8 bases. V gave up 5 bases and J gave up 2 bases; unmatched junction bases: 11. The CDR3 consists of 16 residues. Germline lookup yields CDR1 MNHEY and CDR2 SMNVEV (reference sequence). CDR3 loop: CASSASTGESAYEQYF. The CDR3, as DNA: TGTGCCAGCAGTGCTTCGACAGGGGAGAGTGCCTACGAGCAGTACTTC.

This CDR3 reads CASTIMGQGQPQHF. The DNA of the CDR3 is TGTGCCAGCACCATAATGGGACAGGGTCAGCCCCAGCATTTT. The V and J genes are TRBV28 and TRBJ1-5, with 9 bases lining up with TRBD1. The trim removed 7 bases at V and 6 bases at J, leaving 7 bases unmatched. Germline V gene lookup returns CDR1 MDHEN and CDR2 SYDVKM. CDR3 length: 14 residues.

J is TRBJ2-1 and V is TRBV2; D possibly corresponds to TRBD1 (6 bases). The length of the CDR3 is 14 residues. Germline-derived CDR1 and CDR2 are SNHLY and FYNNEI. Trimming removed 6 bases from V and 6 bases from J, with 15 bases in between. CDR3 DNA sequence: TGTGCCAGCAGGGTCATCCTAGGGGGCAATGAGCAGTTCTTC. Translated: CASRVILGGNEQFF.

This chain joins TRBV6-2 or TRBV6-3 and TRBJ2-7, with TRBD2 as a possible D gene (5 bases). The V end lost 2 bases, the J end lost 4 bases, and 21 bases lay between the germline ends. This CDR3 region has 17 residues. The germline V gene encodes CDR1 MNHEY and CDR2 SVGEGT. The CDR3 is CASSYPTREDLPYEQYF. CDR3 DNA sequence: TGTGCCAGCAGTTACCCAACCCGGGAAGATCTACCATACGAGCAGTACTTC.